This TCR beta chain was identified in a study of blood T cell repertoires in COVID-19 (dated by TCRdb to the early 2020s). With regard to the full study: The collaborator samples originated in the United States, Italy and Spain and spanned the acute and convalescent phases of COVID-19. Where available, HLA class I and class II types were obtained from metadata supplied by the sample provider rather than from assay-based typing. The prospective study material was composed of cDNA or gDNA derived from T cells, B-cell-depleted T cells, or PBMCs. Sample metadata almost always included a de-identified subject ID, COVID-19 status, age in years and sex. Samples came from the ongoing ImmuneRACE study (first 160 participants) plus 1,254 subjects from 6 global collaborators. The dataset comprised deeply sampled blood TCRbeta repertoires from subjects exposed to, actively infected with, or recovered from COVID-19. The repertoires were released in a freely available public database meant as a resource for research on the immune response to SARS-CoV-2.

Each collaborating institution followed its own protocols to collect whole blood in K2EDTA tubes. For TCRbeta analysis, collaborators shipped samples as frozen whole blood, isolated PBMCs, or DNA extracted from either of those sample types. Here is what the overall study found, with its caveats: The amount of clinical and demographic metadata varied by source and participant and was provided uncurated.

Ends trimmed: V by 3 bases, J by 7 bases; bases unmatched to a gene: 6. From the cysteine through the phenylalanine, the CDR3 covers 14 amino acids. Only the CDR3 part of the read is kept: 42 bases, read in frame from the first base. Reading the germline V gene (reference sequence) gives CDR1 SEHNR and CDR2 FQNEAQ. TCRbeta CDR3 regions were amplified from genomic DNA using the immunoSEQ Assay, a bias-controlled multiplex PCR. Per the source publication's procedure: The number of nucleated cells in each sample was estimated by amplification of reference gene primers within the assay. To quantify the absolute abundance of each unique TCRbeta CDR3 rearrangement, sequence reads were collapsed and filtered. For each sample, productive Simpson clonality was calculated as the square root of Simpson's diversity index across productive rearrangements. Drawn from immuneACCESS, this table holds only the in-frame rearrangements with V and J called that TCRdb kept. Clones are partly lost; checked studies trace under half to an unresolved V gene and leave the rest unexplained. The V and J calls and clone size are taken from that table; D and trimming were inferred from the DNA. For this sample there are 85,000 to 100,000 clones; about 81% appear just once. The top ten constitute roughly 17% of the sample.

On this clone: Its cognate antigen has yet to be identified. Per-base qualities were not stored, and no clone one base away is much larger.

Sequencing was done on a sample of peripheral blood. The sequence came from a woman between 55 and 75 years old with acute or convalescent COVID-19. The chain joins TRBV7-9 to TRBJ1-1, with TRBD1 matching 9 junction bases. The CDR3 region reads CASSLDRGKDEAFF. The bases read TGTGCCAGCAGCTTGGACAGGGGAAAGGATGAAGCTTTCTTT.